This T cell receptor beta chain originates from a study of Graves' ophthalmopathy and Graves' hyperthyroidism. The length of the CDR3 is 13 residues. The V end was cut by 2 bases, the J end by 5 bases, with 10 bases between. Germline CDR1 SGHTA, CDR2 FQGNSA. RNA transcripts provided the template for amplifying TCR beta CDR3 regions. Second-round multiplex PCR followed a first-round RT-PCR using HTBI primers. One entry per CDR3 protein, called by TCRdb with MiXCR from the multiplex PCR reads. Of some 400,000 distinct CDR3 sequences in the sample, around 16% were seen once. There are many counts of this clonotype.

The sequence was obtained from a woman between 18 and 30 years old with Graves' ophthalmopathy. V is TRBV7-2 and J is TRBJ2-7; a possible D gene is TRBD2 (5 bases). Source material: peripheral blood. The CDR3 bases are TGTGCCAGCAGCTTACCGCGGGTTCACGAGCAGTACTTC. Protein product: CASSLPRVHEQYF.